The 26 T cell receptor beta chains below all came from one sample that was sequenced in a study of blood T cell repertoires in COVID-19. Data came from immunoSEQ multiplex PCR; TCRdb stores just in-frame clones and leaves some out. Of 200,000 to 250,000 clones detected, more than 70% appear once; the ten largest clones hold approximately 4%. Sequencing used peripheral blood. Receptor source: a woman at least 80 years old with acute or convalescent COVID-19.

The gene calls are TRBV24-1 and TRBJ1-2; no reliable D call. CDR1 KGHDR and CDR2 SFDVKD come from the germline V gene. The CDR3 spans 14 residues. The V gene lost 3 bases and the J gene lost 8 bases, with 15 bases spanning the gap. The CDR3 DNA sequence: TGTGCCACCAGTGATACCCGAGCGGTCGCCGGCTACACCTTC. Its translation is CATSDTRAVAGYTF.

This clone has only one observation. The chain recombines TRBV5-1 with TRBJ1-1, with 7 bases matching TRBD1. Germline lookup yields CDR1 SGHRS and CDR2 YFSETQ. With V trimmed by 4 bases and J by 2 bases, 11 bases remained unmatched. The CDR3 extends over 16 amino acids. CDR3 loop: CASSAATGQGNTEAFF. For the CDR3, the DNA is TGCGCCAGCAGCGCAGCGACAGGGCAGGGCAACACTGAAGCTTTCTTT.

This clone appeared a few times. The rearrangement uses TRBV3-1 (or the pseudogene TRBV3-2) and TRBJ1-6, with D uncertain. The CDR3 length is 15 residues. Per germline, CDR1 LGHDT and CDR2 YNNKEL (reference sequence). Between the trimmed V and J ends, which lost 2 bases and 4 bases, there was a span of 9 bases. The CDR3 sequence is CASSQTPGYNSPLHF. CDR3 sequence (DNA): TGTGCCAGCAGCCAAACACCGGGATATAATTCACCCCTCCACTTT.

This clone showed up just once. V gene TRBV14 combines with J gene TRBJ2-1; D gene uncertain. The V gene lost 1 base and the J gene lost 5 bases, with 9 bases spanning the gap. The CDR3 contains 14 residues. Per the germline V gene, CDR1 is SGHDN and CDR2 is FVKESK. In DNA, the CDR3 is TGTGCCAGCAGCCAAGTATGGGCCCACAATGAGCAGTTCTTC. Its protein is CASSQVWAHNEQFF.

J is TRBJ1-2 and V is TRBV25-1, with 9 bases that match TRBD1. Germline V gene sequence: CDR1 MGHDK, CDR2 SYGVNS. Losses at the gene ends were 2 bases for V and 6 bases for J; bases not matched to a gene: 4. The length of the CDR3 is 14 residues. The CDR3 sequence: CASSEGTGGHGYTF. As DNA, the CDR3 is TGTGCCAGCAGTGAAGGCACAGGGGGCCATGGCTACACCTTC.

V gene TRBV27 combines with J gene TRBJ1-5; 7 positions agree with TRBD1. V lost 3 bases to trimming and J lost 6 bases; unmatched junction nucleotides: 5. Germline CDR1 MNHEY, CDR2 SMNVEV (reference sequence). CDR3 length: 14 amino acids. The CDR3 spells CASSLGRGAQPQHF. CDR3 DNA sequence: TGTGCCAGCAGTTTGGGCAGGGGGGCTCAGCCCCAGCATTTT.

The chain links TRBV9 to TRBJ1-4; the D gene is possibly TRBD1 (6 bases). CDR3 length: 15 amino acids. Germline V lookup: CDR1 SGDLS, CDR2 YYNGEE. Trimming removed 1 base from V and 7 bases from J, with 14 bases in between. The CDR3 DNA sequence: TGTGCCAGCAGCGTATTTGGCAGGGGATCTGAAAAACTGTTTTTT. This encodes CASSVFGRGSEKLFF.

V gene TRBV4-2 combines with J gene TRBJ2-1, with 12 bases that match TRBD2. The V gene's germline CDR1 is LGHNA and CDR2 YNFKEQ. This CDR3 contains 17 residues. The V gene end was trimmed by 0 bases and the J gene end by 9 bases; junction bases not matched to a gene: 9. The CDR3 loop reads CASSQEGRLAGEGEQFF. In DNA, the CDR3 is TGTGCCAGCAGCCAAGAAGGTAGACTAGCGGGGGAGGGTGAGCAGTTCTTC.

The CDR3 nucleotides are TGCGCCAGCAGCCTTCAAGCGGGGGAGTCGGATACGCAGTATTTT. Translation: CASSLQAGESDTQYF. V and J are TRBV5-1 and TRBJ2-3; 8 bases are shared with TRBD2. V lost 4 bases to trimming and J lost 6 bases; unmatched junction nucleotides: 10. The CDR3 loop spans 15 amino acids. Germline CDR1 is SGHRS and CDR2 is YFSETQ.

The rearrangement uses TRBV14 and TRBJ2-7; the D gene is possibly TRBD1 (6 bases). CDR1 SGHDN and CDR2 FVKESK come from the germline V gene. Trimming cost V 1 base and J 2 bases, with 9 bases left between them. The CDR3 sequence is 14 residues long. Written as DNA, the CDR3 is TGTGCCAGCAGCCAAGCCAGGGGAACCTACGAGCAGTACTTC. It yields the protein CASSQARGTYEQYF.

The rearrangement joins TRBV12-3 or TRBV12-4 to TRBJ2-2; D is uncertain. V was pared by 1 base and J by 7 bases, with 4 bases between. The CDR3 extends over 12 amino acids. The CDR3 bases are TGTGCCAGCAGTTTAGGAGGCGGGGAGCTGTTTTTT. Encoded protein: CASSLGGGELFF.

This CDR3 is CASRLMGGTEAFF. The CDR3 DNA is TGTGCCAGCAGACTCATGGGGGGCACTGAAGCTTTCTTT. This chain connects TRBV27 to TRBJ1-1; D is possibly TRBD1 (5 bases). The V and J ends lost 6 bases and 4 bases respectively, with 12 bases between them. Germline-derived CDR1 and CDR2 are MNHEY and SMNVEV (reference sequence). CDR3 length equals 13 residues.

The rearrangement joins TRBV19 to TRBJ1-6; D gene unclear. CDR1 and CDR2 (germline): LNHDA, SQIVND (reference sequence). The V gene lost 5 bases and the J gene lost 0 bases, with 14 bases spanning the gap. CDR3 size: 17 residues. The CDR3 here is CASSGMERSSYNSPLHF. CDR3 bases: TGTGCCAGTAGTGGCATGGAGAGAAGCTCCTATAATTCACCCCTCCACTTT.

This clone occurred once. The DNA of the CDR3 is TGTGCCAGCAGTGAAGCGGCGGCGGGCGCCGGAGGCAAAAACATTCAGTACTTC. This sequence encodes CASSEAAAGAGGKNIQYF. The chain links TRBV2 to TRBJ2-4, with a possible D match to TRBD2 (5 bases). Trimming cost V 0 bases and J 3 bases, with 18 bases left between them. This CDR3 spans 18 amino acids. Germline loops: CDR1 SNHLY, CDR2 FYNNEI.

Here the CDR3 reads CASSREGSPLHF. CDR3 nucleotide sequence: TGTGCCAGCAGCCGGGAGGGATCACCCCTCCACTTT. The chain couples TRBV16 to TRBJ1-6; D is ambiguous. Germline V lookup: CDR1 KGHSY, CDR2 FQNENV. This CDR3 comprises 12 residues. Trimming stripped 4 bases from V and 10 bases from J, with 8 bases between.

J is TRBJ2-3 and V is TRBV18; TRBD2 agrees at 16 bases. V shed 5 bases, J shed 11 bases, and the junction held 13 bases outside the gene matches. The CDR3 is made up of 17 amino acids. Per the germline V gene, CDR1 is KGHSH and CDR2 is LQKENI. As DNA, the CDR3 is TGTGCCAGCTCAGCACGGCCTGGGACTAGCGGGGGGGCCAGGCAGTATTTT. It translates to CASSARPGTSGGARQYF.

V usage is TRBV5-1 and J usage is TRBJ2-3; 13 nucleotides agree with TRBD2. CDR3 size: 19 residues. The ends lost 0 bases at V and 0 bases at J; junction bases unmatched: 7. Germline lookup yields CDR1 SGHRS and CDR2 YFSETQ. DNA for the CDR3: TGCGCCAGCAGCTTGGGACTAGCGGGGGGTACGACTAGCACAGATACGCAGTATTTT. Encoded protein: CASSLGLAGGTTSTDTQYF.

The chain combines TRBV3-1 (or the pseudogene TRBV3-2) with TRBJ1-2; weak D call: TRBD1 (6 bases). This CDR3 comprises 13 residues. Trimming stripped 2 bases from V and 8 bases from J, with 12 bases between. Per the germline V gene, CDR1 is LGHDT and CDR2 is YNNKEL (reference sequence). DNA of the CDR3: TGTGCCAGCAGCCAAAACAGGGTAGGAGGCTACACCTTC. Residues: CASSQNRVGGYTF.

The CDR3 sequence is CASSPPGQGFSPLHF. DNA for the CDR3: TGTGCCAGCAGTCCTCCGGGACAGGGGTTTTCACCCCTCCACTTT. The gene calls are TRBV6-5 and TRBJ1-6, with TRBD1 identical over 10 bases. Germline-derived CDR1 and CDR2 are MNHEY and SVGAGI. CDR3 length: 15 amino acids. Trimming cost V 5 bases and J 9 bases; bases outside gene matches: 7.

This clone was recorded once. The chain links TRBV7-9 to TRBJ1-2; 10 bases map to TRBD1. Trimming removed 5 bases from V and 5 bases from J; junction bases left unmatched: 8. The CDR3 has 15 residues. Germline-derived CDR1 and CDR2 are SEHNR and FQNEAQ (reference sequence). This chain's CDR3 is CASSATGGRGYGYTF. As DNA, the CDR3 is TGTGCCAGCAGCGCGACAGGGGGCAGGGGGTATGGCTACACCTTC. The full variable domain, completed using reference TRBV7-9 and TRBJ1-2, is DTGVSQNPRHKITKRGQNVTFRCDPISEHNRLYWYRQTLGQGPEFLTYFQNEAQLEKSRLLSDRFSAERPKGSFSTLEIQRTEQGDSAMYLCASSATGGRGYGYTFGSGTRLTVV.

The chain recombines TRBV5-1 with TRBJ2-2; no definite D call. Germline-derived CDR1 and CDR2 are SGHRS and YFSETQ. This CDR3 has 16 residues. V lost 4 bases, J lost 6 bases, and 19 bases lay in between. CDR3 residues: CASSVRVGVGSGELFF. Written as DNA, the CDR3 is TGCGCCAGCAGCGTCCGAGTGGGCGTAGGATCCGGGGAGCTGTTTTTT.

V and J are TRBV28 and TRBJ2-5; TRBD2 aligns across 7 bases. The CDR3 is made up of 16 amino acids. Per the germline V gene, CDR1 is MDHEN and CDR2 is SYDVKM. V trimming: 5 bases; J trimming: 3 bases; junction bases outside the gene matches: 12. The CDR3 DNA follows: TGTGCCAGCAGTCCGATGGGCGGGGGACGAGAAGAGACCCAGTACTTC. Amino acids: CASSPMGGGREETQYF.

This clone has a handful of counts. V and J are TRBV28 and TRBJ1-1; possible D gene TRBD1, 5 bases. V was shortened by 3 bases and J by 2 bases, with 13 bases between the two germline ends. This CDR3 is built from 15 residues. The germline CDR1 and CDR2 sequences are MDHEN and SYDVKM. Written as DNA, the CDR3 is TGTGCCAGCAGTTTGGGGCAGAATCGTAACACTGAAGCTTTCTTT. This codes for CASSLGQNRNTEAFF.

The genes are TRBV3-1 (or the pseudogene TRBV3-2) and TRBJ1-3; D uncertain. Germline V lookup: CDR1 LGHDT, CDR2 YNNKEL (reference sequence). This CDR3 has 13 residues. The germline V and J ends were trimmed by 2 bases and 2 bases, with 4 bases remaining between them. The CDR3 reads CASSQLPGNTIYF. The CDR3 bases are TGTGCCAGCAGCCAACTCCCTGGAAACACCATATATTTT.

The chain employs TRBV7-9 and TRBJ1-1, with D maybe TRBD1 (5 bases). The germline V gene has CDR1 SEHNR and CDR2 FQNEAQ (reference sequence). The V gene lost 4 bases and the J gene lost 3 bases, with 9 bases spanning the gap. The length of the CDR3 is 13 residues. CDR3: CASSYVGDTEAFF. CDR3 bases: TGTGCCAGCAGCTACGTAGGGGACACTGAAGCTTTCTTT.

This chain joins TRBV5-8 and TRBJ1-3; 9 nucleotides line up with TRBD1. The length of the CDR3 is 15 residues. Trimming cost V 3 bases and J 4 bases; bases outside gene matches: 5. In germline, CDR1 is SGHTS, CDR2 YDEGEE. The CDR3 nucleotides are TGTGCCAGCAGCTGGGGACAGGGTCGCGGAAACACCATATATTTT. Translating gives CASSWGQGRGNTIYF. The entire variable domain, with the rest obtained from reference TRBV5-8 and TRBJ1-3, is as follows: EAGVTQSPTHLIKTRGQQATLRCSPISGHTSVYWYQQALGLGLQFLLWYDEGEERNRGNFPPRFSGRQFPNYSSELNVNALELEDSALYLCASSWGQGRGNTIYFGEGSWLTVV.